Listed below are T cell receptor beta chains from one sample, sequenced in a study of CD8 T cells in ankylosing spondylitis. TCRdb independently ran MiXCR on the 5' RACE reads; one entry per CDR3 protein. The table lists more than 650,000 distinct CDR3 sequences, approximately 12% of them singletons. Sequencing was done on a sample of blood, either unsorted or a sorted T cell fraction (not recorded which). The origin of the receptors is a male donor with ankylosing spondylitis. Both conserved end residues are part of each CDR3. A D gene is named only where the DNA matches it firmly. Some rows mark clone size as missing; the rest say once, few, many or name a class of expanded clone.

TRBV18,TRBJ1-5,NA,NA,13,TGTGCCAGCTCACCAGGATCTCAACAGCCCCAGCATTTT,CASSPGSQQPQHF
TRBV20-1,TRBJ2-2,TRBD2,many,19,TGCAGTGCTAGAGATTGGGCAGCTAGCGGGAAAGGAAACACCGGGGAGCTGTTTTTT,CSARDWAASGKGNTGELFF
TRBV6-5,TRBJ2-7,TRBD1,NA,14,TGTGCCAGCAGTCACCAGGGGGTTTCCTACGAGCAGTACTTC,CASSHQGVSYEQYF
TRBV24-1,TRBJ2-2,TRBD2,few,17,TGTGCCACCAGTGATTTGCTTGCGGGAGGGCCCTCCGGGGAGCTGTTTTTT,CATSDLLAGGPSGELFF
TRBV7-9,TRBJ1-5,NA,NA,12,TGTGCCGGGGGCAGGGAAGGGCAGCCCCAGCATTTT,CAGGREGQPQHF
TRBV3-1,TRBJ2-7,NA,NA,14,TGTGCCAGCAGCCAAGATCGAAGGACCTACGAGCAGTACTTC,CASSQDRRTYEQYF
TRBV20-1,TRBJ1-2,TRBD1,NA,16,TGCAGTGCTGGACTTAGGTCGGCGGACAGGTTCAACGGCTACACCTTC,CSAGLRSADRFNGYTF
TRBV28,TRBJ2-1,TRBD2,few,19,TGTGCCAGCAGTTTATGGGGACTAGCGGGAGGGCGCTCCTACAATGAGCAGTTCTTC,CASSLWGLAGGRSYNEQFF
TRBV7-9,TRBJ1-3,TRBD1,NA,13,TGTGCCAGCAGCTTAGAGGGGACAGGGACCCCATATTTT,CASSLEGTGTPYF
TRBV20-1,TRBJ2-7,TRBD2,few,15,TGCAGTGCTGACCAGGGACTAGCGGAACCCTACGAGCAGTACTTC,CSADQGLAEPYEQYF
TRBV6-1,TRBJ2-7,TRBD2,many,15,TGTGCCAGCAGCCGAAGCGGGAGTCAGTCTTACGAGCAGTACTTC,CASSRSGSQSYEQYF
TRBV6-5,TRBJ1-5,NA,NA,17,TGTGCCAGCAGTTACCGGGACGGCCGGGTTGGCAATCAGCCCCAGCATTTT,CASSYRDGRVGNQPQHF
TRBV20-1,TRBJ2-1,NA,NA,11,TGCAGTGCTATCCGCTACAATGAGCAGTTCTTC,CSAIRYNEQFF
TRBV5-1,TRBJ2-1,TRBD2,few,16,TGCGCCAGCAGCTTGGGGGGACTAGCGGGAGGAAATGAGCAGTTCTTC,CASSLGGLAGGNEQFF
TRBV5-1,TRBJ2-6,NA,NA,18,TGCGCCAGCAGCTGGACCGGAGGAGGGAGCTCTGGGGCCAACGTCCTGACTTTC,CASSWTGGGSSGANVLTF